This T cell receptor beta chain was sequenced for a study of T-cell memory formation after mild COVID-19 listed by TCRdb under 2021. Broadly, across the study: TCR sequence clusters from the two donors were largely donor specific. Longitudinal TCRalpha and TCRbeta repertoire sequencing tracked T-cell clones expanding and contracting after mild COVID-19 in a couple of donors. The cohort comprised two young, previously healthy adult volunteers, one female and one male.

General study outcomes and caveats: SARS-CoV-2 specificity was not confirmed for the second-wave clones peaking on day 37. The study included only a couple of mild cases, and larger cohorts that include severe cases with pre-infection samples were judged to be necessary. Contracting CD4+ clones turned up mainly in the CM and EM memory subsets, whereas EMRA was where CD8+ clones were enriched. From day 15 to 85, contracting clones showed balanced CD4/CD8 phenotypes, whereas a second wave of clones that expanded from day 15 to 37 leaned towards CD4+. Some responding clones were found in pre-infection memory, which suggests that pre-existing cross-reactive memory T cells took part in the SARS-CoV-2 response.

Ficoll-Paque density gradient centrifugation was used to isolate PBMCs. Ends trimmed: V by 3 bases, J by 3 bases; bases unmatched to a gene: 5. Including the terminal cysteine and phenylalanine, the CDR3 comprises 15 residues. The entry retains the CDR3 DNA only, 45 bases that are in frame from base 1. Per the germline V gene, SGHTA is the CDR1 and FQGNSA is the CDR2. This clonotype occurred many times. This clone's antigen is unknown. It has no much larger one-base neighbor in the sample; base qualities were not kept. Sequencing used an Illumina NovaSeq 6000. TCRalpha and TCRbeta cDNA libraries were constructed by 5'RACE with constant-segment primers, with sample barcodes and unique molecular identifiers being introduced. Trizol reagent was used to extract RNA from every sample. Library amplification was performed in two PCR steps, and a second sample barcode and Illumina TruSeq adapters were introduced in the second step. Libraries were sequenced on an Illumina NovaSeq with 2 x 150 bp paired-end reads. The authors' analysis ran thus. The reads were demultiplexed and collapsed into UMI-guided consensus sequences using migec v1.2.7. Using mixcr v2.1.11, UMI consensuses were aligned to TRA and TRB V and J templates and then assembled into clonotypes. Clonotypes were classified as expanded or contracted when called significant by both edgeR and NoisET, with noise models trained on biological replicates. For edgeR calls, a false discovery rate-adjusted p below 0.01 and a log2 fold-change threshold of 1 were applied. As an exploratory analysis of dynamics, PCA with hierarchical clustering was applied to max-normalized trajectories of the 1000 most abundant clonotypes. Each responding clone was given a CD4 or CD8 phenotype based on the CD4+ and CD8+ repertoires, which had been sequenced separately. TCRdb handled the public reads itself, with Q25 trimming in fastp and clone calling in MiXCR, and kept productive beta chains. Records with the same CDR3 protein are collapsed into one entry carrying the most frequent genes and DNA. TCRdb, not the original authors, processed these V and J calls. In all, the sample holds about 350,000 distinct CDR3 sequences, and roughly 13% of those were seen once. Jointly, the top ten make up 20% to 25% of the sample.

This clonotype was sampled from a man younger than 30 who had mild COVID-19 (a few samples of this study predate the infection). The sample titles of this study are shuffled in the database, so cell type and time point are left out; the donor was told from shared clones. This sequence uses TRBV7-2 and TRBJ2-3; TRBD2 aligns with 8 central bases. The sample was PBMCs or a T cell subset sorted from them (not recorded which). The CDR3 has the sequence CASSFLAGGTDTQYF. The base sequence is TGTGCCAGCAGCTTCCTGGCGGGGGGAACAGATACGCAGTATTTT.